These T cell receptor beta chains were read from a single sample in a study of cytomegalovirus exposure and HLA in healthy donors. Sequencing used immunoSEQ multiplex PCR; TCRdb keeps in-frame clones, though not all of them. The repertoire has some 150,000 clones, around two thirds of them found once; the top ten carry 2% to 3%. The source material was PBMCs. These receptors were obtained from a woman aged 40 to 55 in good health and CMV-seronegative. Both conserved end residues are trimmed from each CDR3.

v_call: TRBV19
cdr3_length: 12
j_call: TRBJ1-4
cdr3_aa: AARPGQLNEKLF

v_call: TRBV19
cdr3_length: 13
j_call: TRBJ1-2
cdr3_aa: ASSIARLPNYGYT

v_call: TRBV9
cdr3_length: 15
j_call: TRBJ2-5
cdr3_aa: ASSVGTGYGTGETQY

v_call: TRBV5-4
cdr3_length: 11
j_call: TRBJ1-1
cdr3_aa: ASSLQGPTEAF

v_call: TRBV10-2
cdr3_length: 13
j_call: TRBJ1-3
cdr3_aa: ASSKAGLSGNTIY

v_call: TRBV4-1
cdr3_length: 12
j_call: TRBJ1-1
cdr3_aa: ASSQDRVNTEAF

v_call: TRBV5-1
cdr3_length: 13
j_call: TRBJ2-2
cdr3_aa: ASSFGTGFTGELF

v_call: TRBV10-3
cdr3_length: 13
j_call: TRBJ1-2
cdr3_aa: AISEGQGAGYGYT

v_call: TRBV4-1
cdr3_length: 13
j_call: TRBJ1-2
cdr3_aa: ASSQVDRRDYGYT

v_call: TRBV4-2
cdr3_length: 14
j_call: TRBJ2-3
cdr3_aa: ASSQDLAARTDTQY

v_call: TRBV7-2
cdr3_length: 14
j_call: TRBJ2-3
cdr3_aa: ASSARLAVSTDTQY

v_call: TRBV7-9
cdr3_length: 13
j_call: TRBJ1-1
cdr3_aa: ASSFRQGANTEAF

v_call: TRBV7-2
cdr3_length: 13
j_call: TRBJ2-7
cdr3_aa: ASSLNPGLSYEQY

v_call: TRBV6-6
cdr3_length: 13
j_call: TRBJ1-2
cdr3_aa: ASREGRGLSYGYT

v_call: TRBV6-1
cdr3_length: 15
j_call: TRBJ1-4
cdr3_aa: ASSELQSQGLNEKLF

v_call: TRBV7-2
cdr3_length: 15
j_call: TRBJ1-2
cdr3_aa: ASSSEKGTGVRYGYT

v_call: TRBV9
cdr3_length: 11
j_call: TRBJ1-1
cdr3_aa: ASSRGPNTEAF

v_call: TRBV6-1
cdr3_length: 11
j_call: TRBJ1-1
cdr3_aa: ASSESRNTEAF

v_call: TRBV4-2
cdr3_length: 14
j_call: TRBJ1-2
cdr3_aa: ASSQGLGQGFDGYT

v_call: TRBV10-3
cdr3_length: 14
j_call: TRBJ2-7
cdr3_aa: AISESGEVRRYEQY

v_call: TRBV18
cdr3_length: 14
j_call: TRBJ1-1
cdr3_aa: ASSPQGKESNTEAF

v_call: TRBV7-3
cdr3_length: 12
j_call: TRBJ1-1
cdr3_aa: ASSLPGGNTEAF

v_call: TRBV6-1
cdr3_length: 9
j_call: TRBJ1-1
cdr3_aa: ASSGGREAF

v_call: TRBV2
cdr3_length: 13
j_call: TRBJ1-1
cdr3_aa: ASSPDSFMNTEAF

v_call: TRBV18
cdr3_length: 13
j_call: TRBJ2-5
cdr3_aa: ASSFGRGLQETQY

v_call: TRBV6-5
cdr3_length: 10
j_call: TRBJ2-5
cdr3_aa: ASSQGQGAQY

v_call: TRBV6-5
cdr3_length: 11
j_call: TRBJ1-1
cdr3_aa: ASSYRGRREAF

v_call: TRBV7-2
cdr3_length: 13
j_call: TRBJ1-1
cdr3_aa: ASSPGGGRNTEAF

v_call: TRBV9
cdr3_length: 12
j_call: TRBJ2-7
cdr3_aa: ASSDGDSLGEQY

v_call: TRBV2
cdr3_length: 13
j_call: TRBJ2-3
cdr3_aa: ASRSRASGGHTQY

v_call: TRBV5-6
cdr3_length: 14
j_call: TRBJ2-7
cdr3_aa: ASSPLTGKPFYEQY

v_call: TRBV29-1
cdr3_length: 13
j_call: TRBJ2-7
cdr3_aa: SVRGTSGGVYEQY

v_call: TRBV4-3
cdr3_length: 13
j_call: TRBJ1-6
cdr3_aa: ASGLAAGYNSPLH

v_call: TRBV9
cdr3_length: 13
j_call: TRBJ1-2
cdr3_aa: ASSLSTAANYGYT

v_call: TRBV11-3
cdr3_length: 16
j_call: TRBJ1-5
cdr3_aa: ASSLEGGSVLSNQPQH

v_call: TRBV2
cdr3_length: 13
j_call: TRBJ1-4
cdr3_aa: ASREGQIVNEKLF

v_call: TRBV11-2
cdr3_length: 11
j_call: TRBJ1-1
cdr3_aa: ASSVEGGTEAF

v_call: TRBV25-1
cdr3_length: 12
j_call: TRBJ2-5
cdr3_aa: ASSAGLAQETQY

v_call: TRBV7-2
cdr3_length: 14
j_call: TRBJ1-5
cdr3_aa: ASSLDRGIGNQPQH

v_call: TRBV7-7
cdr3_length: 14
j_call: TRBJ1-1
cdr3_aa: ASSSRDREGDTEAF

v_call: TRBV9
cdr3_length: 13
j_call: TRBJ1-1
cdr3_aa: ASSVGIGQDTEAF